Here is one TCR beta chain with its context. This record belongs to a study of blood T cell repertoires in COVID-19. The protocol was immunoSEQ multiplex PCR, while the TCRdb copy is restricted to in-frame clones and leaves out a portion. The sample includes under 95,000 clones, approximately 82% of them seen just once. The CDR3 is made up of 15 amino acids. Germline CDR1 reads KGHSH; CDR2 reads LQKENI. Between the trimmed V and J ends, which lost 6 bases and 0 bases, there was a span of 14 bases. The source is a woman older than 75 with acute or convalescent COVID-19. The V and J genes are TRBV18 and TRBJ2-5; D is perhaps TRBD1 (6 bases). Sequencing input: peripheral blood. The CDR3 region is CASSPRGSNQETQYF. For the CDR3, the DNA is TGTGCCAGCTCGCCAAGGGGGAGCAACCAAGAGACCCAGTACTTC.